Included here is one TCR beta chain sequence, with context. This sample stems from a study of blood T cell repertoires in COVID-19. Per the study methods: Researchers report that nucleated cell counts were estimated from reference gene primer amplification. The assay was immunoSEQ multiplex PCR, and TCRdb's table has in-frame clones only and misses some. V, J and clone size are taken as reported in that table, and D and trimming were inferred from the DNA itself. The sample has hundreds of thousands of clones, 65% to 90% seen once; the top ten hold around a tenth. The sequenced material came from peripheral blood. This sequence originates from a man aged 45-60 years with COVID-19, enrolled during active disease.

DNA for the CDR3: TGCGCCAGCAGCCAAGAAGGAACAGAGATTCGCCAGCCCCAGCATTTT. The encoded protein is CASSQEGTEIRQPQHF. The J gene is TRBJ1-5, the V gene TRBV4-1; D uncertain. The CDR3 contains 16 residues. Trimming left V 0 bases short and J 7 bases short, with 16 bases between. Germline V gene sequence: CDR1 MGHRA, CDR2 YSYEKL.